The rows below give T cell receptor beta chains drawn from one sample of a study of shared clonotypes between healthy human individuals. Clones were sequenced by immunoSEQ multiplex PCR, and TCRdb holds only the in-frame ones, with some missing. Of 600,000 or so clones detected, 95% to 98% appear once; the ten largest clones hold 0.3% to 0.35%. Sequenced sample: naive CD8+ T cells sorted from blood. Source of these receptors: a man under 40 in good health. The CDR3 runs from the conserved cysteine through the conserved F or W. The D gene is left open where the match is weak. Expanded clones get a size class; other rows say once, few or many, or leave the size out.

v_call: TRBV7-2; j_call: TRBJ2-3; cdr3_length: 14; d_call: TRBD1; clone_size: NA; cdr3_aa: CAAEDRGTTDTQYF; cdr3_nt: TGTGCCGCGGAGGACAGGGGGACAACAGATACGCAGTATTTT
v_call: TRBV5-1; j_call: TRBJ2-2; cdr3_length: 18; d_call: TRBD1; clone_size: NA; cdr3_aa: CASSFYSRDRVPSGELFF; cdr3_nt: TGCGCCAGCAGCTTCTATTCTAGGGACAGGGTTCCTTCCGGGGAGCTGTTTTTT
v_call: TRBV23-1; j_call: TRBJ2-3; cdr3_length: 17; d_call: TRBD2; clone_size: NA; cdr3_aa: CARWVPSGRDGTDTQYF; cdr3_nt: TGCGCCCGCTGGGTCCCTAGCGGGAGGGATGGCACAGATACGCAGTATTTT
v_call: TRBV27; j_call: TRBJ2-1; cdr3_length: 15; d_call: NA; clone_size: NA; cdr3_aa: CASTPPDGSWNEQFF; cdr3_nt: TGTGCCAGCACCCCCCCGGACGGGAGTTGGAATGAGCAGTTCTTC
v_call: TRBV29-1; j_call: TRBJ1-2; cdr3_length: 13; d_call: NA; clone_size: NA; cdr3_aa: CSVGNGILYGYTF; cdr3_nt: TGCAGCGTTGGTAATGGTATCCTCTATGGCTACACCTTC
v_call: TRBV27; j_call: TRBJ1-1; cdr3_length: 13; d_call: NA; clone_size: NA; cdr3_aa: CASSFGRDTEAFF; cdr3_nt: TGTGCCAGCAGTTTCGGCAGGGACACTGAAGCTTTCTTT
v_call: TRBV5-6; j_call: TRBJ2-7; cdr3_length: 12; d_call: TRBD1; clone_size: NA; cdr3_aa: CASSLTGQSWYF; cdr3_nt: TGTGCCAGCAGCTTGACGGGACAGAGCTGGTACTTC
v_call: TRBV4-1; j_call: TRBJ2-7; cdr3_length: 14; d_call: NA; clone_size: NA; cdr3_aa: CASSQPNSAYEQYF; cdr3_nt: TGCGCCAGCAGCCAACCGAACAGCGCCTACGAGCAGTACTTC
v_call: TRBV2; j_call: TRBJ1-1; cdr3_length: 16; d_call: NA; clone_size: NA; cdr3_aa: CASSDGALTRGTEAFF; cdr3_nt: TGTGCCAGCAGTGATGGGGCACTCACCCGGGGCACTGAAGCTTTCTTT
v_call: TRBV7-6; j_call: TRBJ1-4; cdr3_length: 15; d_call: NA; clone_size: NA; cdr3_aa: CASSPSVSTNEKLFF; cdr3_nt: TGTGCCAGCAGCCCCTCGGTCAGTACTAATGAAAAACTGTTTTTT
v_call: TRBV5-6; j_call: TRBJ2-7; cdr3_length: 17; d_call: TRBD2; clone_size: NA; cdr3_aa: CASSSTSSGRAWNEQYF; cdr3_nt: TGTGCCAGCAGCTCAACGTCTAGCGGGAGGGCCTGGAACGAGCAGTACTTC
v_call: TRBV7-9; j_call: TRBJ2-2; cdr3_length: 15; d_call: TRBD1; clone_size: NA; cdr3_aa: CASSGTGEGTGELFF; cdr3_nt: TGTGCCAGCAGCGGGACAGGGGAAGGGACCGGGGAGCTGTTTTTT
v_call: TRBV29-1; j_call: TRBJ1-2; cdr3_length: 14; d_call: TRBD1; clone_size: NA; cdr3_aa: CSAVPLQGAYGYTF; cdr3_nt: TGCAGCGCCGTCCCGTTACAGGGGGCTTATGGCTACACCTTC
v_call: TRBV5-1; j_call: TRBJ2-3; cdr3_length: 14; d_call: NA; clone_size: NA; cdr3_aa: CASSSAVATDTQYF; cdr3_nt: TGCGCCAGCAGCTCGGCCGTAGCCACAGATACGCAGTATTTT
v_call: TRBV27; j_call: TRBJ2-7; cdr3_length: 13; d_call: NA; clone_size: NA; cdr3_aa: CASMGTNSYEQYF; cdr3_nt: TGTGCCAGCATGGGGACCAACTCCTACGAGCAGTACTTC
v_call: TRBV7-9; j_call: TRBJ2-1; cdr3_length: 11; d_call: NA; clone_size: NA; cdr3_aa: CASSFNNEQFF; cdr3_nt: TGTGCCAGCAGCTTCAACAATGAGCAGTTCTTC
v_call: TRBV7-2; j_call: TRBJ2-7; cdr3_length: 15; d_call: NA; clone_size: NA; cdr3_aa: CASSLGPGVTYEQYF; cdr3_nt: TGTGCCAGCAGCTTAGGGCCTGGGGTAACCTACGAGCAGTACTTC
v_call: TRBV4-3; j_call: TRBJ2-1; cdr3_length: 15; d_call: NA; clone_size: NA; cdr3_aa: CASSQWYRGQDEQFF; cdr3_nt: TGCGCCAGCAGCCAATGGTACCGCGGGCAGGATGAGCAGTTCTTC
v_call: TRBV7-6; j_call: TRBJ1-4; cdr3_length: 14; d_call: NA; clone_size: NA; cdr3_aa: CASSPGLVREKLFF; cdr3_nt: TGTGCCAGCAGCCCAGGGTTAGTCAGGGAGAAACTGTTTTTT
v_call: TRBV7-9; j_call: TRBJ2-2; cdr3_length: 13; d_call: NA; clone_size: NA; cdr3_aa: CASSPYSTGELFF; cdr3_nt: TGTGCCAGCAGCCCTTACAGTACCGGGGAGCTGTTTTTT
v_call: TRBV6-5; j_call: TRBJ2-3; cdr3_length: 15; d_call: NA; clone_size: NA; cdr3_aa: CASSPARLGTDTQYF; cdr3_nt: TGTGCCAGCAGCCCCGCACGGCTTGGGACAGATACGCAGTATTTT
v_call: TRBV13; j_call: TRBJ2-7; cdr3_length: 18; d_call: TRBD2; clone_size: once; cdr3_aa: CASSLVRPSGSVIYEQYF; cdr3_nt: TGTGCCAGCAGCTTAGTAAGGCCTAGCGGGAGCGTGATATACGAGCAGTACTTC
v_call: TRBV7-6; j_call: TRBJ2-7; cdr3_length: 14; d_call: NA; clone_size: NA; cdr3_aa: CASTEFTGSNEQYF; cdr3_nt: TGTGCCAGCACCGAATTTACTGGCAGCAACGAGCAGTACTTC
v_call: TRBV11-2; j_call: TRBJ2-7; cdr3_length: 17; d_call: TRBD2; clone_size: NA; cdr3_aa: CASSLGKTSGIFDEQYF; cdr3_nt: TGTGCCAGCAGCTTAGGGAAGACTAGCGGGATCTTCGACGAGCAGTACTTC
v_call: TRBV7-8; j_call: TRBJ1-1; cdr3_length: 14; d_call: NA; clone_size: NA; cdr3_aa: CASSNDRLNTEAFF; cdr3_nt: TGTGCCAGCAGCAATGACAGGCTTAACACTGAAGCTTTCTTT
v_call: TRBV5-5; j_call: TRBJ1-1; cdr3_length: 14; d_call: TRBD1; clone_size: NA; cdr3_aa: CASSRRQGPDPAFF; cdr3_nt: TGTGCCAGCAGCCGTAGACAGGGGCCTGATCCAGCTTTCTTT